What follows describes a single TCR beta chain. Its antigen is unidentified. This entry comes from a study of shared clonotypes between healthy human individuals. Points from the study as a whole: It was anticipated that sequencing depth would influence how many clonotypes donors shared. Richness estimates generally favored naive over memory subsets.

Per the study methods: For the immunoSEQ data, sequences were junction-only without quality scores, so filtering differed. Produced via immunoSEQ multiplex PCR; TCRdb's table is partial and in-frame only. From that table come the V and J calls and clone size; the DNA was used to work out D and trimming. This sample has 2,100,000 or so clones, with around 95% found just once. Study donors comprised healthy, HIV-negative adults devoid of recent acute infection or vaccination. Material: naive CD4+ T cells sorted from blood. Subset: CD45RA+ positively selected. The sequence was collected from a young man in good health.

CDR3 in amino acids: CASSLTLGGPGAFF. The CDR3 DNA is TGTGCCAGCAGCTTGACCCTTGGCGGGCCGGGGGCTTTCTTT. The chain employs TRBV11-2 and TRBJ1-1; D gene ambiguous. Germline CDR1 and CDR2: SGHAT and FQNNGV. With 3 bases removed from V and 11 bases from J, the gap between germline ends came to 19 bases. CDR3 length equals 14 residues.